Following are 9 T cell receptor beta chains from one sample sequenced in a study of blood T cells in healthy people across ages. With a J-beta primer mix and a sample-barcoded 5' primer, a second PCR ran about 7 to 12 cycles. TCRdb reanalysed the 5' RACE reads using MiXCR and keeps one entry per CDR3 protein. The sample yields 790,000 or so distinct CDR3 sequences, approximately 60% seen once. Sequenced: blood. These receptors were obtained from a middle-aged man in good health.

This clonotype was found once. The chain joins TRBV6-5 to TRBJ2-5, with TRBD2 as a possible D gene (6 bases). CDR3 size: 15 residues. The V end lost 0 bases, the J end lost 2 bases, and 10 bases lay between the germline ends. The germline gives CDR1 MNHEY, CDR2 SVGAGI. The chain's CDR3 is CASSYSGGLQETQYF. The CDR3 DNA reads as TGTGCCAGCAGTTACTCTGGAGGGCTTCAAGAGACCCAGTACTTC.

This clonotype was recorded a few times. The chain links TRBV7-2 to TRBJ2-7; D perhaps matches TRBD2 (6 bases). V gave up 1 base and J gave up 1 base, with 14 bases separating them. CDR1 is SGHTA and CDR2 is FQGNSA in the germline V gene. CDR3 length equals 16 residues. The CDR3 region has the DNA TGTGCCAGCAGCTTAGGTGTAGGGAGGAGGTCCTACGAGCAGTACTTC. This codes for CASSLGVGRRSYEQYF.

This clonotype was seen a few times. V and J are TRBV9 and TRBJ2-2; D not resolved. Germline V gives CDR1 SGDLS, CDR2 YYNGEE. The CDR3 totals 14 residues. V lost 0 bases and J 7 bases, leaving 10 bases between the germline ends. In DNA, the CDR3 is TGTGCCAGCAGCGTAGAGCTGAACGTCGGGGAGCTGTTTTTT. It specifies CASSVELNVGELFF.

The chain has TRBV11-2 and TRBJ2-5; no clear D. Germline CDR1 reads SGHAT; CDR2 reads FQNNGV. The length of the CDR3 is 13 residues. Trimming took off 3 bases at V and 4 bases at J, with 9 bases between the two ends. Written as DNA, the CDR3 is TGTGCCAGCAGCTTCGTCCTGTCAGAGACCCAGTACTTC. Translation gives CASSFVLSETQYF.

This clonotype was recorded a few times. The chain carries TRBV7-2 and TRBJ2-7; TRBD2 matches at 13 bases. The CDR3 totals 16 residues. CDR1 and CDR2 from the germline V gene are SGHTA and FQGNSA. V lost 5 bases, J lost 1 base, and 5 bases stayed unmatched. The CDR3 nucleotides read TGTGCCAGCAGCCGGACTAGCGGGAGTAGTTCCTACGAGCAGTACTTC. Protein sequence: CASSRTSGSSSYEQYF.

This clonotype came up many times. J is TRBJ2-1 and V is TRBV20-1; D perhaps matches TRBD1 (6 bases). Trimming left V 3 bases short and J 0 bases short, with 21 bases between. CDR3 length: 18 amino acids. Germline CDR1 DFQATT, CDR2 SNEGSKA (reference sequence). The CDR3 DNA is TGCAGTGCTAGGAACGGGGAAGCCGGACAGAGCTCCTACAATGAGCAGTTCTTC. Its translation is CSARNGEAGQSSYNEQFF.

The chain recombines TRBV7-2 with TRBJ1-1; D perhaps matches TRBD1 (5 bases). V was pared by 8 bases and J by 1 base, with 14 bases between. Germline V gene data show CDR1 as SGHTA and CDR2 as FQGNSA. This CDR3 is 14 amino acids long. CDR3 sequence (DNA): TGTGCCAGCCTGCGGGACCAGGGGAACACTGAAGCTTTCTTT. This gives the protein CASLRDQGNTEAFF.

This clonotype was seen only a few times. This chain joins TRBV4-1 and TRBJ2-3, with TRBD2 matching over 7 bases. This CDR3 comprises 15 residues. After removal of 1 base from V and 7 bases from J, the junction contained 8 bases not matched to a gene. The germline CDR1 and CDR2 sequences are MGHRA and YSYEKL. The CDR3 DNA reads as TGCGCCAGCAGCCAAGGAGGGGACTACCTCTATACGCAGTATTTT. This encodes CASSQGGDYLYTQYF.

The chain combines TRBV12-3 or TRBV12-4 with TRBJ2-7; 11 bases match TRBD1. Near its end, the DNA agrees better with TRBJ2-5, so the J call may be wrong. The CDR3 runs 17 residues. This CDR3 is CASRPRLRTGGAETQYF. In DNA, the CDR3 is TGTGCCAGCAGACCCCGTTTAAGGACAGGGGGCGCGGAGACCCAGTACTTC.